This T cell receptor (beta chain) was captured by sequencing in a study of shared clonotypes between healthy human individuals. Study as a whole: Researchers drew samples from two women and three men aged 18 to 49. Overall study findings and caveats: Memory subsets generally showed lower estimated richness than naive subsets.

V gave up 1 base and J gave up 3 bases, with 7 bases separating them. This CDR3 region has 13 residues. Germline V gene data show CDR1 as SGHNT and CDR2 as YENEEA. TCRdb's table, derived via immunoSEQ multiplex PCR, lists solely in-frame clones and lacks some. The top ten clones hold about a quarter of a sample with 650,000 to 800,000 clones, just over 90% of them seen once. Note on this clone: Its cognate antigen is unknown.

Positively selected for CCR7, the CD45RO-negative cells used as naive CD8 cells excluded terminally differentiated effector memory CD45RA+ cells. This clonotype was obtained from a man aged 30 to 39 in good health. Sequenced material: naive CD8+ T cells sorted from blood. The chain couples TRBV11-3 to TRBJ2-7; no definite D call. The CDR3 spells CASSLGSGYEQYF. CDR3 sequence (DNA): TGTGCCAGCAGCTTAGGGTCAGGCTACGAGCAGTACTTC.